The clone carrying this TCR beta chain was found a few times. Its specificity is unknown. Reverse transcribing all isolated RNA meant expressed TCRB transcripts were sequenced. The assay was immunoSEQ multiplex PCR, and TCRdb's table has in-frame clones only and misses some. The data contain 140,000 to 150,000 clones, 10% of them singletons. Trimming at V came to 7 bases and at J to 3 bases, leaving 2 bases not matched to a gene. Germline CDR1 and CDR2: ENHRY and SYGVKD. The CDR3 contains 13 residues. Based on CD45RO/CCR7/CD25/CD127/CD95/CD27, CD4+ regulatory, stem cell-like memory, naive and central memory cells were sorted. This entry belongs to a study of beta chain features in type 1 diabetes. Across the study: Similarity in age, gender and cell yields was seen between patients and healthy donors. Study-wide results and limits: Here, the possible influence of HLA type (on TCRB rearrangement) remained unresolved. The naive, central memory and Treg TCRB repertoires showed an apparent similarity that was greater among patients than among healthy donors.

The sequence derives from a man aged 18 to 29 in good health. The chain combines TRBV10-3 with TRBJ2-7; 11 nucleotides align to TRBD2. Input material: naive CD4+ T cells from blood. CDR3 loop: CAIKTSGGYEQYF. DNA for the CDR3: TGTGCCATCAAAACTAGCGGGGGCTACGAGCAGTACTTC.